This T cell receptor (beta chain) originates from a study of cytomegalovirus exposure and HLA in healthy donors. Overall study context: A later analysis reported the 90 to 150 validation repertoires used the same platform as the 666 first-cohort repertoires. Whole-study results and caveats: The dataset shows that most TCR sequences were rare, while some public TCRs occurred in many donors.

Comments on this clone: The antigen remains unidentified.

Sequenced by immunoSEQ multiplex PCR; TCRdb stores in-frame clones only, minus some. This table holds about 73,000 clones, around 96% found once. Germline V gene lookup returns CDR1 GTSNPN and CDR2 SVGIG (reference sequence). This CDR3 region has 14 residues. Losses at the gene ends were 1 base for V and 5 bases for J; bases not matched to a gene: 6. The source material was PBMCs. J is TRBJ1-1 and V is TRBV30, with TRBD1 matching 8 bases. The receptor was isolated from a man aged 18-30 years in good health and CMV-seronegative. CDR3 DNA sequence: TGTGCCTGGAGTGAAACAGGGGGGAGGACTGAAGCTTTCTTT. Residues: CAWSETGGRTEAFF.